A selection of T cell receptor beta chains follows, all from one sample in a study of T-cell reconstitution after alpha-beta-depleted transplantation in children. MiXCR, applied by TCRdb to the PCR reads, yields one record per CDR3 protein. The repertoire consists of about 200,000 distinct CDR3 sequences, with roughly 15% occurring once and the leading ten covering around 13%. Sequenced here: PBMCs from the stem cell graft donor, sampled from the stem cell graft. These receptors came from a human donor who donated a stem cell graft to a child with acute lymphoblastic leukemia. The CDR3 runs from the conserved cysteine through the conserved F or W. The D gene is left open where the match is weak. Not every row has a clone size; where given, it reads once, few, many or a size class.

j_call,d_call,v_call,clone_size,cdr3_aa,cdr3_nt
TRBJ2-1,TRBD1,TRBV20-1,many,CSARFGGQGRYNEQFF,TGCAGTGCTCGCTTTGGGGGACAGGGGCGGTACAATGAGCAGTTCTTC
TRBJ2-3,.,TRBV10-3,few,CAISVGQEGGDTQYF,TGTGCCATCAGTGTCGGGCAGGAGGGCGGGGATACGCAGTATTTT
TRBJ2-6,TRBD1,TRBV20-1,.,CSARDRSSGANVLTF,TGCAGTGCTAGGGACAGGTCCTCTGGGGCCAACGTCCTGACTTTC
TRBJ2-6,.,TRBV7-9,many,CASSLFGRSGANVLTF,TGTGCCAGCAGCTTATTTGGGCGCTCTGGGGCCAACGTCCTGACTTTC
TRBJ2-6,.,TRBV20-1,.,CSARSSSGANVLTF,TGCAGTGCTAGATCGAGCTCTGGGGCCAACGTCCTGACTTTC
TRBJ2-1,TRBD1,TRBV5-1,many,CASSSSGTGNVGEQFF,TGCGCCAGCAGCTCCTCCGGGACAGGGAATGTAGGTGAGCAGTTCTTC
TRBJ2-5,TRBD1,TRBV5-1,.,CASSLAAGTGYETQYF,TGCGCCAGCAGCTTGGCTGCCGGGACAGGGTATGAGACCCAGTACTTC
TRBJ1-5,.,TRBV20-1,many,CSATDGANQPQHF,TGCAGTGCTACGGACGGAGCTAATCAGCCCCAGCATTTT
TRBJ2-1,TRBD1,TRBV12-3/TRBV12-4,many,CASRPDGTGFYEQFF,TGTGCCAGCAGACCTGATGGGACAGGATTCTATGAGCAGTTCTTC
TRBJ2-7,TRBD2,TRBV5-4,few,CASSSGLAGGPVYEQYF,TGTGCCAGCAGCTCGGGACTAGCGGGAGGGCCGGTCTACGAGCAGTACTTC
TRBJ2-5,.,TRBV7-8,.,CASSFRAGPQETQYF,TGTGCCAGCAGCTTCAGGGCGGGCCCCCAAGAGACCCAGTACTTC
TRBJ1-1,.,TRBV12-3/TRBV12-4,many,CASSPEITAEAFF,TGTGCCAGCAGCCCAGAGATCACCGCTGAAGCTTTCTTT
TRBJ2-5,.,TRBV7-2,many,CASSSQVGETQYF,TGTGCCAGCAGCTCCCAAGTGGGAGAGACCCAGTACTTC
TRBJ2-3,TRBD2,TRBV7-6,few,CASSLGSSGSPDTQYF,TGTGCCAGCAGCTTAGGGAGTAGCGGGAGCCCAGATACGCAGTATTTT
TRBJ2-1,.,TRBV12-3/TRBV12-4,many,CASRETGRAEQFF,TGTGCCAGCAGGGAGACAGGTAGGGCTGAGCAGTTCTTC
TRBJ2-3,TRBD2,TRBV11-2,.,CASSDRGTSGSTDTQYF,TGTGCCAGCAGCGACCGGGGGACTAGCGGGAGTACAGATACGCAGTATTTT
TRBJ2-7,TRBD1,TRBV10-3,.,CAISALPGQGGGGSSYEQYF,TGTGCCATCAGTGCCTTACCGGGACAGGGGGGGGGCGGGAGCTCCTACGAGCAGTACTTC
TRBJ1-4,.,TRBV5-1,many,CASSLVATDNEKLFF,TGCGCCAGCAGCTTGGTGGCCACGGATAATGAAAAACTGTTTTTT
TRBJ2-2,.,TRBV11-3,.,CASSLVSGTAELFF,TGTGCCAGCAGCTTAGTGTCGGGCACCGCGGAGCTGTTTTTT
TRBJ1-1,.,TRBV5-1,many,CASSLSITGWGNTEAFF,TGCGCCAGCAGCTTGAGCATAACAGGGTGGGGGAACACTGAAGCTTTCTTT
TRBJ2-1,TRBD2,TRBV20-1,many,CSARDPTSGNEQFF,TGCAGTGCTAGAGACCCGACTAGCGGTAATGAGCAGTTCTTC
TRBJ2-7,.,TRBV20-1,many,CSARDSRGSYEQYF,TGCAGTGCTAGAGATTCCCGCGGCTCCTACGAGCAGTACTTC
TRBJ1-5,.,TRBV19,many,CASSSGQPYSNQPQHF,TGTGCCAGTAGTTCTGGGCAGCCTTATAGCAATCAGCCCCAGCATTTT
TRBJ2-1,TRBD2,TRBV5-5,many,CASSSGGTAEQFF,TGTGCCAGCAGCTCGGGGGGGACGGCCGAGCAGTTCTTC
TRBJ2-5,.,TRBV12-3/TRBV12-4,many,CASSSGTGPWETQYF,TGTGCCAGCAGTTCCGGGACTGGACCTTGGGAGACCCAGTACTTC
TRBJ2-7,.,TRBV5-1,.,CASSLVRDEQYF,TGCGCCAGCAGCTTGGTACGGGACGAGCAGTACTTC
TRBJ2-1,TRBD2,TRBV4-2,.,CASSQDVAGVYNEQFF,TGTGCCAGCAGCCAAGATGTAGCGGGAGTCTACAATGAGCAGTTCTTC
TRBJ2-7,TRBD2,TRBV7-9,many,CASSPSSGRSYEQYF,TGTGCCAGCAGCCCCTCTAGCGGGAGATCCTACGAGCAGTACTTC
TRBJ2-3,.,TRBV29-1,many,CSVESGFGTDTQYF,TGCAGCGTTGAATCTGGATTCGGCACAGATACGCAGTATTTT
TRBJ2-7,TRBD1,TRBV12-3/TRBV12-4,many,CASRGTGNEQYF,TGTGCCAGCAGGGGGACAGGGAACGAGCAGTACTTC
TRBJ2-2,.,TRBV7-2,many,CASSLSTANTGELFF,TGTGCCAGCAGCTTATCGACGGCCAACACCGGGGAGCTGTTTTTT
TRBJ2-1,.,TRBV28,many,CASSFRGRGSYNEQFF,TGTGCCAGCAGTTTCCGGGGAAGGGGCTCCTACAATGAGCAGTTCTTC
TRBJ1-4,.,TRBV12-3/TRBV12-4,.,CASSTRKANEKLFF,TGTGCCAGCAGTACCCGGAAGGCTAATGAAAAACTGTTTTTT
TRBJ2-7,.,TRBV12-5,.,CASGLARTQSSSYEQYF,TGTGCTAGTGGTTTGGCAAGAACACAGTCGAGCTCCTACGAGCAGTACTTC
TRBJ2-3,.,TRBV29-1,many,CSSYTNTQYF,TGCAGCTCATACACCAATACGCAGTATTTT
TRBJ1-1,TRBD1,TRBV5-1,few,CASSYRGMNTEAFF,TGCGCCAGCAGCTACAGGGGGATGAACACTGAAGCTTTCTTT